This T cell receptor (beta chain) was recovered during a study of T cell responses to AZD1222 COVID-19 vaccine. Profiling relied on immunoSEQ multiplex PCR, and the TCRdb table lists in-frame clones only, not all of them. The repertoire has roughly 150,000 clones, roughly nine tenths of them found once; the top ten carry 6.9%. General study points: Regions 160-218 and 743-854 held dominance among vaccine-associated CD4 TCRs, which spanned spike. Females made up more of the donors, who were largely white British, and clonal diversity may have come out too low. The study reported that nearly half of spike-specific TCRs target unmutated variant regions. Just a handful of people given AZD1222 tested seropositive at baseline.

Of note for this clone: What it recognizes is unknown.

This clonotype was sampled from an adult who had recovered from COVID-19. Source: peripheral blood, taken after recovery from COVID-19.

CDR3 sequence (DNA): TGTGCCAGCAGCCCAGGACAGGGGGCAGGCGAAAAACTGTTTTTT. Its translation: CASSPGQGAGEKLFF. J is TRBJ1-4 and V is TRBV13, with 11 nucleotides matching TRBD1. Germline V lookup: CDR1 PRHDT, CDR2 FYEKMQ (reference sequence). The CDR3 sequence is 15 residues long. Trimming removed 5 bases from V and 8 bases from J; junction bases left unmatched: 7.